This TCR beta chain comes out of a study of T cells in Graves' hyperthyroidism and ophthalmopathy. RNA transcripts gave rise to amplified TCR beta CDR3 regions. The TCR CDR3 was amplified in a first-round RT-PCR using the HTBI primer set. TCRdb passed the multiplex PCR reads through MiXCR, listing each CDR3 protein once. The profile covers 500,000 or so distinct CDR3 sequences, with more than 15% appearing a single time and 17% taken by the ten largest. Germline V gives CDR1 MDHEN, CDR2 SYDVKM. The CDR3 loop spans 13 amino acids. With 8 bases clipped from V and 2 bases from J, the junction kept 4 bases outside the gene matches. Under 3 months was the duration of disease in ophthalmopathy patients, who also had a Clinical Activity Score of at least 3 and a NOSPECS grade of at least 4. Findings and caveats of the study: Ophthalmopathy, as predicted by the model, came a median roughly 6.8 months after the prediction.

This clonotype was found many times. As yet, its antigen is unknown. The material sequenced was blood. The sequence derives from a woman between 18 and 30 years old with Graves' ophthalmopathy. This rearrangement joins TRBV28 to TRBJ2-5; TRBD2 agrees at 8 bases. CDR3 amino acids: CASGAGGQETQYF. CDR3 sequence (DNA): TGTGCCAGCGGGGCGGGGGGACAAGAGACCCAGTACTTC.